The T cell receptor beta chain under discussion was sequenced for a study of Tregs in tolerant kidney transplant recipients. V trimming: 0 bases; J trimming: 5 bases; junction bases outside the gene matches: 10. Germline values: CDR1 SGDLS, CDR2 YYNGEE. The CDR3 loop spans 17 amino acids. The data were produced by immunoSEQ multiplex PCR, yet TCRdb's version contains in-frame clones alone and is incomplete. Among around 64,000 clones listed, 80% to 90% were seen once. Related graft donors supplied nonmyeloablative bone marrow transplants, and mixed chimerism was transient. The V gene is TRBV9, the J gene TRBJ2-5; 10 nucleotides agree with TRBD2. This clonotype was sampled from a human patient who received a combined kidney and bone marrow transplant. Some T cells here may be from the graft donor. Material: CD4+ T cells from blood (PBMCs), obtained 6 months after the transplant. In nucleotides, the CDR3 is TGTGCCAGCAGCGTAGGTCCAGCGGGAGGGCCGTGGGAGACCCAGTACTTC. Protein sequence: CASSVGPAGGPWETQYF.